This TCR beta chain was sequenced for a study of CD8 T cells in ankylosing spondylitis. Whole-study findings and limits: A motif of fewer than ten highly homologous TCR beta variants was seen as apparently characteristic of ankylosing spondylitis blood.

Only a few counts were recorded for this clonotype. Antigen: not known. Making the TCR beta libraries involved quantitative 5'-RACE with molecular barcodes. TCRdb processed the 5' RACE reads anew with MiXCR; each CDR3 protein has one entry. The sample lists over 400,000 distinct CDR3 sequences, more than 25% seen once, with 0.89% in the top ten. The clonotype comes from a male donor with ankylosing spondylitis. Sequencing was performed on blood, either unsorted or a sorted T cell fraction (not recorded which).

The CDR3 loop is CSVVGQAGTEAFF. In nucleotides, the CDR3 is TGCAGCGTTGTCGGGCAGGCAGGGACTGAAGCTTTCTTT. The chain employs TRBV29-1 and TRBJ1-1, with D possibly matching TRBD1 (5 bases). The germline V gene has CDR1 SQVTM and CDR2 ANQGSEA. The CDR3 spans 13 residues. V gave up 4 bases and J gave up 5 bases, with 14 bases separating them.